This T cell receptor beta chain was identified in a study of CXCR3-negative and CXCR3-positive naive CD8 T cells. Through 5' RACE with UMI labels, the TRB cDNA libraries were prepared. TCRdb reprocessed the 5' RACE reads and stores each CDR3 protein as one record, lacking DNA. The record lists 35,000 to 55,000 distinct CDR3 sequences, of which the ten most abundant hold roughly 2.4%. A word on this clonotype: Its antigen is undetermined.

Looked up from germline, CDR1 is SEHNR and CDR2 is FQNEAQ (reference sequence). This CDR3 region has 16 residues. Study-level findings and limits: TRB CDR3s of CXCR3-positive naive cells were more hydrophobic than those of CXCR3-negative naive cells.

Sequenced sample: naive CXCR3- CD8+ T cells from blood. Subset noted: CD45RO-CCR7+CD27+CD95- naive CD8+ T cells lacking CXCR3 (TNR3-). The genes are TRBV7-9 and TRBJ2-7; the D call from TCRdb, TRBD1, cannot be confirmed without DNA. The receptor was isolated from a human donor in good health. Some clones in this sample may be carry-over from other donors' samples. The CDR3 reads CASSRGDRPPGYEQYF.